These 4 T cell receptor beta chains originate from one sample sequenced in a study of cytomegalovirus exposure and HLA in healthy donors. The primer mix had 60 Vbeta and 13 Jbeta primers. The assay was immunoSEQ multiplex PCR, and TCRdb's table has in-frame clones only and misses some. The table lists 100,000 to 150,000 clones, about 80% of them singletons, with 1% in the top ten. The sample was PBMCs. These receptor sequences come from a man aged 40-55 years in good health and CMV-seronegative.

Only a few counts were recorded for this clone. This sequence joins TRBV28 and TRBJ2-1, with D possibly being TRBD2 (5 bases). The CDR3 consists of 17 residues. CDR1 is MDHEN, CDR2 SYDVKM, per germline. The V gene lost 5 bases and the J gene lost 0 bases, with 17 bases spanning the gap. In DNA form, the CDR3 reads TGTGCCAGCAGTCCTGTGGTAGGGAGCTACTCCTACAATGAGCAGTTCTTC. This sequence encodes CASSPVVGSYSYNEQFF.

The chain joins TRBV10-3 to TRBJ2-2; D is possibly TRBD2 (6 bases). The CDR3 loop spans 13 amino acids. The germline gives CDR1 ENHRY, CDR2 SYGVKD. With 6 bases removed from V and 5 bases from J, the gap between germline ends came to 10 bases. The CDR3 sequence is CAISLLATGELFF. The CDR3 region has the DNA TGTGCCATCAGCCTCCTAGCGACCGGGGAGCTGTTTTTT.

The chain uses TRBV6-1 and TRBJ1-5, with TRBD1 matching 8 bases. This CDR3 comprises 16 residues. The germline gives CDR1 MNHNS, CDR2 SASEGT. Germline trimming cut 4 bases from V and 7 bases from J; bases unmatched to any gene: 12. In nucleotides, the CDR3 is TGTGCCAGCAGTGTGGCTGTCCGGGACAGGAACCAGCCCCAGCATTTT. Its translation: CASSVAVRDRNQPQHF.

V usage is TRBV11-2 and J usage is TRBJ2-7; D perhaps matches TRBD1 (5 bases). Germline V gives CDR1 SGHAT, CDR2 FQNNGV. Trimming removed 3 bases at V and 0 bases at J, with 15 bases between. This CDR3 contains 16 residues. The CDR3 nucleotides read TGTGCCAGCAGCTTTCGAGACAGATGGAGCTCCTACGAGCAGTACTTC. Protein sequence: CASSFRDRWSSYEQYF.